This T cell receptor beta chain originates from a study of cytomegalovirus exposure and HLA in healthy donors. Study-wide findings and caveats: In a later analysis, more than 15,000 TCR beta sequences were associated with HLA alleles at 0.05 false discovery rate.

With 60 Vbeta and 13 Jbeta primers, the PCR was carried out. The assay was immunoSEQ multiplex PCR, and TCRdb's table has in-frame clones only and misses some. The sample includes roughly 170,000 clones, 84% of them seen just once. About this clone: Its antigen is undetermined.

The V end was cut by 6 bases, the J end by 2 bases, with 13 bases between. Germline V gene sequence: CDR1 MDHEN, CDR2 SYDVKM. The length of the CDR3 is 15 residues. The receptor comes from a girl between 5 and 17 years old in good health and CMV-seropositive. Input material: PBMCs. The chain links TRBV28 to TRBJ2-2; maybe TRBD2 (6 bases). The CDR3 nucleotides are TGTGCCAGCAGGGTTACCGGGACTAACACCGGGGAGCTGTTTTTT. It codes for CASRVTGTNTGELFF.